This T cell receptor (beta chain) was recorded in a study of shared clonotypes between healthy human individuals. Without sorting, samples used some 93 million PBMCs for genomic DNA. The trim removed 3 bases at V and 7 bases at J, leaving 10 bases unmatched. Germline V gene sequence: CDR1 MGHDK, CDR2 SYGVNS. CDR3 size: 15 residues. The repertoire was sequenced with immunoSEQ multiplex PCR; TCRdb's copy has only in-frame clones and lacks some. The sample consists of about 490,000 clones, over 65% of them appearing once. The gene calls are TRBV25-1 and TRBJ2-7, with 9 bases that match TRBD1. The receptor was isolated from a woman in her forties in good health. Some clones in this sample may be carry-over from other donors' samples. Sequenced sample: PBMCs. CDR3 sequence: CASSEIWTGAREQYF. The CDR3 DNA reads TGTGCCAGCAGTGAGATATGGACAGGGGCGAGGGAGCAGTACTTC.